Listed below are T cell receptor beta chains from one sample, sequenced in a study. MiXCR was run by TCRdb on the 5' RACE reads, yielding one entry per CDR3 protein. The repertoire holds tens of thousands of distinct CDR3 sequences, with approximately 26% as singletons. Sequenced material: tumor-infiltrating Tregs sorted from the breast tumor. Receptors were obtained from a female donor with breast cancer. Each CDR3 is given with its conserved first and last residue. D genes are given only for firm matches. For some rows the clone size is stated as once, few or many, or as a class when expanded; others skip it.

>TRBV6-2/TRBV6-3|NA|many|TRBJ1-2
TGTGCCAGCAGTTACTCATCTGGGGATTTGCGAGGCTACACCTTC
CASSYSSGDLRGYTF
>TRBV7-3|NA|few|TRBJ2-3
TGTGCCAGCAGCTCCCCCACAGATACGCAGTATTTT
CASSSPTDTQYF
>TRBV29-1|NA|many|TRBJ2-7
TGCAGCGTCCGGGACAACTCCTACGAGCAGTACTTC
CSVRDNSYEQYF
>TRBV7-9|TRBD2|many|TRBJ2-3
TGTGCCAGCACCGAGCGGGGAGGGAACACAGATACGCAGTATTTT
CASTERGGNTDTQYF
>TRBV6-5|TRBD2|many|TRBJ2-1
TGTGCCAGCAGAAAGCGGGGGAAAGGAGAGCAGTTCTTC
CASRKRGKGEQFF
>TRBV7-6|NA|NA|TRBJ2-3
TGTGCCAGCAGCTCAAGACTAGGAACTACAGATACGCAGTATTTT
CASSSRLGTTDTQYF
>TRBV4-1|NA|many|TRBJ1-2
TGCGCCAGCAGCCAAACTGGGGGGACACCCTATGGCTACACCTTC
CASSQTGGTPYGYTF
>TRBV20-1|NA|few|TRBJ1-2
TGCAGTGTTTGGCAGGGAGGGTATGGCTACACCTTC
CSVWQGGYGYTF
>TRBV29-1|TRBD2|NA|TRBJ2-7
TGCAGCGTATCATTGAGGGACTACTACGAGCAGTACTTC
CSVSLRDYYEQYF
>TRBV20-1|NA|many|TRBJ2-5
TGCAGTGCTACCCCCCGCCAGAGGGATCTATTACTGGCCCAGTACTTC
CSATPRQRDLLLAQYF
>TRBV18|NA|few|TRBJ1-4
TGTGCCAGCTCACCAAGGGAGGGTGAAAAACTGTTTTTT
CASSPREGEKLFF